The sequence of this T cell receptor (beta chain) was determined in a study of shared clonotypes between healthy human individuals. Study-wide context: For every donor, three CD4 naive, three CD4 memory, two CD8 naive and one CD8 memory plates were used.

Terminally differentiated effector memory CD45RA+ cells were excluded by CCR7 positive selection of CD45RO-negative cells. Within Nashville, Tennessee resided all donors, each a Caucasian adult. The CDR3 sequence is 13 residues long. Germline V CDR1 and CDR2: SGHRS, YFSETQ. V dropped 6 bases and J dropped 7 bases, with 17 bases sitting between them. Data came from immunoSEQ multiplex PCR; TCRdb stores just in-frame clones and leaves some out. The sample holds roughly 2,000,000 clones, about 93% seen once. Sample: naive CD8+ T cells from PBMCs. The clonotype was recovered from a man younger than 35 in good health. Some clones in this sample may be carry-over from other donors' samples. J is TRBJ2-7 and V is TRBV5-1; D is perhaps TRBD1 or TRBD2 (5 bases each). CDR3 sequence reads: CASKPIGDGEQYF. The DNA of the CDR3 is TGCGCCAGCAAGCCGATTGGGGACGGGGAGCAGTACTTC.